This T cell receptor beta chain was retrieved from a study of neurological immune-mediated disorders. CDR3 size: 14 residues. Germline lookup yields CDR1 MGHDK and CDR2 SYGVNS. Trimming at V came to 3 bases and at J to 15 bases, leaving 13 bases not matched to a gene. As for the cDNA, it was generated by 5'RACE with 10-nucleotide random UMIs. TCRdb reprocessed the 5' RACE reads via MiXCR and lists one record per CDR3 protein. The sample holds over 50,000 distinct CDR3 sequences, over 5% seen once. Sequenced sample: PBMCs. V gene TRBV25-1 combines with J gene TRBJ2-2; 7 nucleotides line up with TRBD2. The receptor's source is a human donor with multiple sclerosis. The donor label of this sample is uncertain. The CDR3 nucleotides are TGTGCCAGCAGTGAGGAGCAAGGGAGTCGGGGGGTGTTTTTT. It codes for CASSEEQGSRGVFF.